The TCR beta chain under discussion was sequenced for a study of yellow fever vaccine responses in identical twins. A single record per CDR3 protein comes from TCRdb applying MiXCR to the RT-PCR reads. Altogether around 17,000 distinct CDR3 sequences are present, roughly 85% being singletons, with the ten largest covering roughly 1.8%. This clonotype was seen more than once but under ten times. This receptor was identified in a woman between 18 and 29 years old who received the yellow fever vaccine. The sample here was T cells from blood (PBMCs), unsorted or a sorted subset (not recorded which), taken before or after yellow fever vaccination (not recorded which).

The CDR3 sequence: CAISPSGQMNTEAFF. CDR3 nucleotide sequence: TGTGCCATCAGTCCCTCGGGGCAGATGAACACTGAAGCTTTCTTT. This chain uses TRBV10-3 with TRBJ1-1, with TRBD1 as a possible D gene (5 bases). The germline V gene encodes CDR1 ENHRY and CDR2 SYGVKD. The V end was cut by 5 bases, the J end by 0 bases, with 13 bases between. There are 15 residues in the CDR3.